This T cell receptor beta chain emerged from a study of cytomegalovirus exposure and HLA in healthy donors. Study conclusions and caveats: In a later analysis, HLA-C alleles had the fewest associated TCRs, DRB1 alleles the most. Many donors carried some public TCRs, although rarity characterized most TCR sequences. Earlier analysis found most TCR beta V segments productive about 87% or about 30% of the time. Analyses of presence/absence relied on an assumption of roughly uniform sequencing depth across donors.

The PCR used 60 Vbeta and 13 Jbeta primers. Here immunoSEQ multiplex PCR was the method, and the copy in TCRdb shows in-frame clones only, minus some. Of about 250,000 clones in the sample, around 80% were seen once. Comments on this clone: Its matching antigen is unknown.

The sequenced sample consisted of PBMCs. The TCR sequence derives from a boy under 18 in good health and CMV-seronegative.

This CDR3 is CAISDLDRRPNYGYTF. The CDR3 bases are TGTGCCATCAGTGACCTAGACAGGCGACCTAACTATGGCTACACCTTC. The chain carries TRBV10-3 and TRBJ1-2; weak D call: TRBD1 (6 bases). CDR1 is ENHRY, CDR2 SYGVKD, per germline. This CDR3 is 16 amino acids long. Trimming removed 3 bases from V and 0 bases from J, with 14 bases in between.